Each of the 6 T cell receptor beta chains below was sequenced from the same sample in a study of cytomegalovirus exposure and HLA in healthy donors. It was with 60 Vbeta and 13 Jbeta primers that the PCR ran. Sequencing was performed with immunoSEQ multiplex PCR; in TCRdb, only in-frame clones are kept and a portion is missing. The sample consists of roughly 89,000 clones, less than 80% of them appearing once. The material sequenced was PBMCs. These receptor sequences come from a woman in her forties or fifties in good health and CMV-seropositive.

V gene TRBV5-1 combines with J gene TRBJ2-2; the D gene is possibly TRBD1 (5 bases). Deletions cut 1 base from V and 7 bases from J, with 14 bases between. This CDR3 spans 15 amino acids. Germline CDR1 reads SGHRS; CDR2 reads YFSETQ. The CDR3 DNA is TGCGCCAGCAGCTTGAGGTCCAGGGATGTCGGGGAGCTGTTTTTT. Translating gives CASSLRSRDVGELFF.

Here the CDR3 reads CASSPTERGGNTEAFF. The CDR3, as DNA: TGTGCCAGCTCACCGACCGAAAGAGGGGGGAACACTGAAGCTTTCTTT. The chain combines TRBV18 with TRBJ1-1, with D possibly matching TRBD1 (6 bases). The V and J ends lost 3 bases and 1 base respectively, with 15 bases between them. The CDR3 has 16 residues. Germline V gives CDR1 KGHSH, CDR2 LQKENI.

The V call is TRBV6-5, the J call TRBJ1-1; TRBD1 is a possible D gene (6 bases). The germline V gene encodes CDR1 MNHEY and CDR2 SVGAGI. V lost 4 bases to trimming and J lost 8 bases, with 14 bases between them. The CDR3 is made up of 13 amino acids. The CDR3 here is CASSSLPGTEAFF. Written as DNA, the CDR3 is TGTGCCAGCAGTTCCCTCCCCGGGACAGAAGCTTTCTTT.

This clone was counted once. The chain recombines TRBV25-1 with TRBJ2-1; D perhaps matches TRBD1 (6 bases). The V end was cut by 3 bases, the J end by 0 bases, with 18 bases between. Per germline, CDR1 MGHDK and CDR2 SYGVNS. The CDR3 contains 18 residues. This CDR3 reads CASSDRTVVTSSYNEQFF. CDR3 DNA sequence: TGTGCCAGCAGTGATAGGACAGTTGTAACGAGCTCCTACAATGAGCAGTTCTTC.

V usage is TRBV6-5 and J usage is TRBJ2-1, with 7 nucleotides matching TRBD1. V trimming: 0 bases; J trimming: 1 base; junction bases outside the gene matches: 3. The CDR3 runs to 16 residues. From germline, CDR1 is MNHEY and CDR2 SVGAGI. The CDR3: CASSYSRQGSYNEQFF. The CDR3 nucleotides read TGTGCCAGCAGTTACTCGAGACAGGGTTCCTACAATGAGCAGTTCTTC.

The rearrangement links TRBV30 to TRBJ2-1; 9 bases are a match to TRBD2. The CDR3 spans 15 residues. Germline CDR1 is GTSNPN and CDR2 is SVGIG (reference sequence). V lost 3 bases, J lost 7 bases, and 10 bases stayed unmatched. This chain's CDR3 is CAWRGRGGQWNEQFF. The CDR3 DNA reads TGTGCCTGGAGAGGGCGGGGGGGCCAGTGGAATGAGCAGTTCTTC.